The present T cell receptor beta chain was sequenced within a study of blood T cells in healthy people across ages. The authors ran a second PCR of about 6 to 11 cycles using a sample-barcoded 5' primer and a J-beta primer mix. Unique molecular identifiers of 12 random nucleotides labeled each cDNA. TCRdb passed the 5' RACE reads through MiXCR, listing each CDR3 protein once. The data show hundreds of thousands of distinct CDR3 sequences, 20% to 25% seen once. Germline CDR1 SGHVS, CDR2 FQNEAQ. This CDR3 is built from 15 residues. Trimming removed 0 bases from V and 3 bases from J, with 12 bases in between. Sample donors were healthy Caucasian individuals that came from Russia, aged 6 to 90. The data also belong to a second study, concerning T cells of mothers and their children. That paper notes: Donation came from three healthy Caucasian mothers together with their six children.

This sequence joins TRBV7-8 and TRBJ2-7, with D hard to call. Sequencing was carried out using blood. This clonotype was obtained from a boy aged 5-17 years in good health. Here the CDR3 reads CASSLAPAWGYEQYF. In DNA form, the CDR3 reads TGTGCCAGCAGCTTAGCGCCGGCCTGGGGCTACGAGCAGTACTTC. Drawing the rest from reference TRBV7-8 and TRBJ2-7, the complete variable domain is GAGVSQSPRYKVAKRGQDVALRCDPISGHVSLFWYQQALGQGPEFLTYFQNEAQLDKSGLPSDRFFAERPEGSVSTLKIQRTQQEDSAVYLCASSLAPAWGYEQYFGPGTRLTVT.